The 20 T cell receptor beta chains below come from one sample, sequenced in a study of CD8+CD57+ T cells in acquired aplastic anemia. By flow cytometry, patients selected for sequencing had shown an expansion of CD8+CD57+ cells. Genomic DNA templated the TCR beta VDJ and CDR3 profiling. TCRdb recomputed calls from the reads with MiXCR, one row per CDR3 protein. The sample has 150,000 to 200,000 distinct CDR3 sequences, 40% to 50% seen once; the top ten hold approximately 3%. Source material: sorted CD4+, CD8+, or CD8+CD57+ T cells (not recorded which) from PBMCs. These receptors were taken from a human donor with aplastic anemia.

This clonotype occurred many times. The chain uses TRBV19 and TRBJ1-6; D may be TRBD1 (5 bases). The CDR3 is 15 residues long. Trimming took off 4 bases at V and 7 bases at J, with 14 bases between the two ends. Germline lookup yields CDR1 LNHDA and CDR2 SQIVND (reference sequence). CDR3 amino acids: CASSTDRDGNSPLHF. CDR3 nucleotides: TGTGCCAGTAGTACCGACCGGGACGGAAATTCACCCCTCCACTTT.

Many counts were recorded for this clonotype. V and J are TRBV6-1 and TRBJ1-2, with 7 bases identical to TRBD1. V lost 6 bases, J lost 0 bases, and 13 bases stayed unmatched. This CDR3 has 17 amino acids. Germline V CDR1 and CDR2: MNHNS, SASEGT. The CDR3, as DNA: TGTGCCAGCAGCCTACGGCCGGGACAGATAGCTAACTATGGCTACACCTTC. It codes for CASSLRPGQIANYGYTF.

This clonotype was detected ten times or more. The rearrangement uses TRBV29-1 and TRBJ2-3; D tentatively fits TRBD1 or TRBD2 (5 bases each). This CDR3 is 13 amino acids long. Trimming shortened V by 6 bases and J by 1 base, and 11 bases separated the two germline ends. CDR1 SQVTM and CDR2 ANQGSEA come from the germline V gene. In DNA form, the CDR3 reads TGCAGCGTCCGGGACGGAGGCACAGATACGCAGTATTTT. It encodes CSVRDGGTDTQYF.

V and J are TRBV20-1 and TRBJ2-7; tentatively, D is TRBD2 (6 bases). The length of the CDR3 is 15 residues. Looked up from germline, CDR1 is DFQATT and CDR2 is SNEGSKA (reference sequence). With 1 base removed from V and 2 bases from J, the gap between germline ends came to 15 bases. CDR3 nucleotide sequence: TGCAGTGCTAGAGCGGTCGGAGGGAGGCCCTACGAGCAGTACTTC. The encoded protein is CSARAVGGRPYEQYF.

This clonotype was seen just once. The chain has TRBV7-3 and TRBJ2-7; possible D gene TRBD2, 6 bases. This CDR3 is built from 16 residues. The germline gives CDR1 SGHTA, CDR2 FQGTGA. V was clipped by 3 bases and J by 1 base, with 16 bases between them. The CDR3, as DNA: TGTGCCAGCAGCTTCCCCCCGGAGGGCAATTCCTACGAGCAGTACTTC. The encoded protein is CASSFPPEGNSYEQYF.

The V and J genes are TRBV13 and TRBJ2-7; D tentatively fits TRBD1 or TRBD2 (5 bases each). This CDR3 has 13 residues. V gave up 5 bases and J gave up 0 bases, with 8 bases separating them. Germline values: CDR1 PRHDT, CDR2 FYEKMQ (reference sequence). This CDR3 reads CASSGTSSYEQYF. The CDR3 DNA reads as TGTGCCAGCAGCGGGACCAGCTCCTACGAGCAGTACTTC.

This clonotype was seen at least ten times. The chain has TRBV5-1 and TRBJ2-5; TRBD1 matches at 8 bases. Germline V gene lookup returns CDR1 SGHRS and CDR2 YFSETQ. This CDR3 has 15 residues. V shed 3 bases and J 2 bases; nucleotides not matched to a gene: 6. CDR3 sequence (DNA): TGCGCCAGCAGCTCGGACAGGGCGACTCAAGAGACCCAGTACTTC. Translation gives CASSSDRATQETQYF.

The chain carries TRBV10-3 and TRBJ1-2, with unresolved D. The CDR3 runs to 13 residues. V shed 10 bases and J shed 0 bases, with 12 bases lying between them. Germline-derived CDR1 and CDR2 are ENHRY and SYGVKD. The CDR3 spells CASRRWANYGYTF. Written as DNA, the CDR3 is TGTGCCAGCAGGAGGTGGGCTAACTATGGCTACACCTTC.

This clonotype was counted only a few times. The chain couples TRBV5-4 to TRBJ1-4; no clear D. The CDR3 extends over 16 amino acids. Deletions cut 5 bases from V and 2 bases from J, with 16 bases between. The germline CDR1 and CDR2 sequences are SGHNT and YYREEE (reference sequence). The CDR3 here is CASSRRFRATNEKLFF. The CDR3 DNA sequence: TGTGCCAGCAGTAGGAGATTTCGAGCGACTAATGAAAAACTGTTTTTT. Complete variable domain (other parts from reference TRBV5-4 and TRBJ1-4): ETGVTQSPTHLIKTRGQQVTLRCSSQSGHNTVSWYQQALGQGPQFIFQYYREEENGRGNFPPRFSGLQFPNYSSELNVNALELDDSALYLCASSRRFRATNEKLFFGSGTQLSVL.

The gene calls are TRBV10-3 and TRBJ1-6; D may be TRBD1 (6 bases). CDR3 size: 14 residues. The germline V and J ends were trimmed by 8 bases and 7 bases, with 15 bases remaining between them. CDR1 ENHRY and CDR2 SYGVKD come from the germline V gene. The CDR3 loop reads CAIQGQGNNSPLHF. As DNA, the CDR3 is TGTGCCATCCAGGGGCAGGGCAACAATTCACCCCTCCACTTT.

The chain couples TRBV25-1 to TRBJ2-5, with 7 bases lining up with TRBD1. J was trimmed by 4 bases and V by 6 bases; bases with no gene match: 5. The CDR3 is made up of 13 amino acids. Per germline, CDR1 MGHDK and CDR2 SYGVNS. CDR3 sequence reads: CASSKQGTETQYF. CDR3 bases: TGTGCCAGCAGCAAACAGGGGACAGAGACCCAGTACTTC.

The chain recombines TRBV20-1 with TRBJ1-1, with D uncertain. The ends were cut back, 2 bases at V and 5 bases at J, with 6 bases in the middle. The CDR3 has 11 amino acids. CDR1 DFQATT and CDR2 SNEGSKA come from the germline V gene (reference sequence). The CDR3 nucleotides read TGCAGTGCTAGACCCCAGACTGAAGCTTTCTTT. This sequence encodes CSARPQTEAFF.

This clonotype was detected ten times or more. This chain connects TRBV5-1 to TRBJ2-1; TRBD2 matches 7 bases. V was clipped by 3 bases and J by 4 bases; unmatched bases: 4. This CDR3 contains 14 residues. The germline gives CDR1 SGHRS, CDR2 YFSETQ. Written as DNA, the CDR3 is TGCGCCAGCAGCTCTTGGGGGGGTTACAATGAGCAGTTCTTC. Protein sequence: CASSSWGGYNEQFF.

This clonotype was counted at least ten times. The chain combines TRBV5-6 with TRBJ1-5; no clear D. V was trimmed by 1 base and J by 0 bases, leaving 11 bases between them. The CDR3 loop spans 16 amino acids. CDR1 is SGHDT, CDR2 YYEEEE, per germline. DNA for the CDR3: TGTGCCAGCAGCTTGTGGTCGGCGATTAGCAATCAGCCCCAGCATTTT. Translated: CASSLWSAISNQPQHF.

Worth noting for this clonotype: This may arise from a read error, as a much more abundant clone is one base away. The chain recombines TRBV7-2 with TRBJ2-1; 9 bases agree with TRBD1. CDR3 length equals 13 residues. The V gene end was trimmed by 4 bases and the J gene end by 11 bases; junction bases not matched to a gene: 6. Germline loops: CDR1 SGHTA, CDR2 FQGNSA. The DNA of the CDR3 is TGTGCCAGCAGCTACGACAGGGGGGATCAGCAGTTCTTC. Translation gives CASSYDRGDQQFF.

The chain carries TRBV28 and TRBJ2-5; D is perhaps TRBD2 (6 bases). The better agreement between TRBJ2-7 and the DNA end casts doubt on the J call. CDR1 is MDHEN, CDR2 SYDVKM, per germline. The CDR3 runs 14 residues. The CDR3 DNA follows: TGTGCCACCGACCTAGGGGCCGGGGGTGGCGAGCAGTACTTC. Its protein is CATDLGAGGGEQYF.

This sequence joins TRBV10-3 and TRBJ2-5; 13 nucleotides line up with TRBD2. With V trimmed by 2 bases and J by 5 bases, 5 bases remained unmatched. Germline-derived CDR1 and CDR2 are ENHRY and SYGVKD. The CDR3 totals 16 residues. The CDR3 region has the DNA TGTGCCATCAGTGAGCCGGGACTAGCGGGATTGGAGACCCAGTACTTC. Its protein product is CAISEPGLAGLETQYF.

The chain recombines TRBV10-3 with TRBJ2-1; 10 bases agree with TRBD2. The CDR3 is made up of 14 amino acids. V lost 4 bases and J lost 6; bases outside the gene matches: 3. Germline V gene sequence: CDR1 ENHRY, CDR2 SYGVKD. The CDR3 DNA sequence: TGTGCCATCAGTGTATCTAGCGGGGGCAATGAGCAGTTCTTC. Protein: CAISVSSGGNEQFF.

In its sample, this clonotype was seen many times. The V gene is TRBV5-1, the J gene TRBJ2-3; TRBD2 agrees at 8 bases. Germline trimming cut 7 bases from V and 3 bases from J; bases unmatched to any gene: 10. CDR3 length equals 15 residues. Germline loops: CDR1 SGHRS, CDR2 YFSETQ. For the CDR3, the DNA is TGCGCCAGCTTCCTTGGGAGCGGGAGTACAGATACGCAGTATTTT. Its translation is CASFLGSGSTDTQYF. The whole variable domain, remainder taken from reference TRBV5-1 and TRBJ2-3, is KAGVTQTPRYLIKTRGQQVTLSCSPISGHRSVSWYQQTPGQGLQFLFEYFSETQRNKGNFPGRFSGRQFSNSRSEMNVSTLELGDSALYLCASFLGSGSTDTQYFGPGTRLTVL.

V gene TRBV3-1 combines with J gene TRBJ1-1; D might be TRBD1 (5 bases). CDR1 and CDR2 (germline): LGHDT, YNNKEL (reference sequence). This CDR3 contains 14 residues. The ends were cut back, 1 base at V and 0 bases at J, with 6 bases in the middle. This CDR3 is CASSQGQLNTEAFF. As DNA, the CDR3 is TGTGCCAGCAGCCAAGGACAGCTGAACACTGAAGCTTTCTTT.